A single sample gave rise to the 11 T cell receptor beta chains below, sequenced in a study of T-cell memory formation after mild COVID-19 (dated by TCRdb to the early 2020s). Library method: 5' RACE. Sequencer: Illumina NovaSeq 6000. TCRdb trimmed the raw reads at Q25, called clones with MiXCR and kept productive beta chains. CDR3 protein sequences are deduplicated, and each keeps its most common genes and DNA. The sample includes 80,000 to 90,000 distinct CDR3 sequences, with 20% to 30% observed a single time. The ten largest account for under 45% of the sample. Sequenced material: PBMCs or a T cell subset sorted from them (not recorded which). The receptors here all came from a man between 18 and 29 years old who had mild COVID-19 (a few samples of this study predate the infection). The sample titles of this study are shuffled in the database, so cell type and time point are left out; the donor was told from shared clones.

This clonotype was counted between two and nine times. The V gene is TRBV14, the J gene TRBJ2-5; 9 bases align to TRBD1. CDR1 and CDR2 from the germline V gene are SGHDN and FVKESK. With 0 bases clipped from V and 5 bases from J, the junction kept 13 bases outside the gene matches. The CDR3 sequence is 18 residues long. The CDR3 loop reads CASSQDSSGTGRWETQYF. CDR3 nucleotides: TGTGCCAGCAGCCAAGACTCGAGCGGGACAGGGCGTTGGGAGACCCAGTACTTC.

This clonotype has only a few counts. The rearrangement uses TRBV7-9 and TRBJ2-1; 12 positions match TRBD2. V shed 4 bases, J shed 7 bases, and the junction held 11 bases outside the gene matches. In germline, CDR1 is SEHNR, CDR2 FQNEAQ (reference sequence). The CDR3 consists of 17 residues. CDR3 nucleotide sequence: TGTGCCAGCAGCTCCTCTCCCCTAGCGGGGGGGGTAAATGAGCAGTTCTTC. It yields the protein CASSSSPLAGGVNEQFF.

This rearrangement joins TRBV9 to TRBJ1-1; D perhaps matches TRBD1 (5 bases). The germline V gene encodes CDR1 SGDLS and CDR2 YYNGEE. The germline V and J ends were trimmed by 3 bases and 4 bases, with 19 bases remaining between them. The length of the CDR3 is 16 residues. The CDR3 nucleotides read TGTGCCAGCAGCGCCCTGGGAGGGGTAAATCCCACTGAAGCTTTCTTT. It translates to CASSALGGVNPTEAFF.

The gene calls are TRBV7-2 and TRBJ1-6; no clear D gene. V lost 6 bases to trimming and J lost 7 bases, with 13 bases between them. Germline CDR1 and CDR2: SGHTA and FQGNSA. The CDR3 runs 14 residues. CDR3 protein: CASSLIGPNSPLHF. The DNA for the CDR3 is TGTGCCAGCAGTCTTATCGGACCCAATTCACCCCTCCACTTT.

The V and J genes are TRBV4-3 and TRBJ1-1; no clear D gene. V gave up 4 bases and J gave up 6 bases, with 12 bases separating them. The CDR3 covers 13 residues. Per germline, CDR1 LGHNA and CDR2 YSLEER. The CDR3 region has the DNA TGCGCCAGCAGCCGGATCCTGGGCGCTGAAGCTTTCTTT. It codes for CASSRILGAEAFF.

This chain's CDR3 is CASSIPGQLWNSPLHF. The CDR3 region has the DNA TGTGCCAGTAGTATACCAGGACAGCTTTGGAATTCACCCCTCCACTTT. The chain is built from TRBV19 and TRBJ1-6, with a possible D match to TRBD1 (6 bases). The germline V gene has CDR1 LNHDA and CDR2 SQIVND (reference sequence). This CDR3 has 16 amino acids. V was shortened by 2 bases and J by 7 bases, with 15 bases between the two germline ends.

In its sample, this clonotype was seen a few times. The chain uses TRBV25-1 and TRBJ2-3; 8 bases align to TRBD1. V trimming: 1 base; J trimming: 1 base; junction bases outside the gene matches: 1. Germline CDR1 reads MGHDK; CDR2 reads SYGVNS. The CDR3 runs 15 residues. This CDR3 is CASSELDRGTDTQYF. The CDR3 nucleotides read TGTGCCAGCAGTGAATTGGACAGGGGCACAGATACGCAGTATTTT.

The chain links TRBV10-3 to TRBJ2-3; D may be TRBD1 or TRBD2 (5 bases each). The length of the CDR3 is 16 residues. V was cut by 2 bases and J by 3 bases, with 15 bases left in between. Germline values: CDR1 ENHRY, CDR2 SYGVKD. This CDR3 reads CAISERGTEWTDTQYF. CDR3 nucleotide sequence: TGTGCCATCAGTGAGAGAGGGACGGAATGGACAGATACGCAGTATTTT.

This rearrangement joins TRBV5-1 to TRBJ2-5; D gene unclear. V lost 0 bases, J lost 2 bases, and 14 bases lay in between. Germline-derived CDR1 and CDR2 are SGHRS and YFSETQ. The CDR3 runs 16 residues. CDR3 DNA: TGCGCCAGCAGCTTGGTTACGGATCGGCCACAAGAGACCCAGTACTTC. Translating it yields CASSLVTDRPQETQYF.

This chain links TRBV20-1 with TRBJ2-5; 11 nucleotides line up with TRBD1. Germline V gene lookup returns CDR1 DFQATT and CDR2 SNEGSKA (reference sequence). This CDR3 comprises 16 residues. V shed 3 bases and J 5 bases; nucleotides not matched to a gene: 11. The CDR3 loop is CSASSYRDRGLETQYF. In nucleotides, the CDR3 is TGCAGTGCTAGTTCATACCGGGACAGGGGGTTGGAGACCCAGTACTTC.

This clonotype was detected a few times. This chain uses TRBV5-5 with TRBJ2-1, with 7 nucleotides matching TRBD1. This CDR3 has 14 residues. The V and J ends lost 4 bases and 9 bases, in that order; junction bases with no gene match: 10. CDR1 SGHKS and CDR2 YYEKEE come from the germline V gene (reference sequence). DNA of the CDR3: TGTGCCAGCAGCAGGAAGACAGGGTTCCGTGAGCAGTTCTTC. Protein: CASSRKTGFREQFF.